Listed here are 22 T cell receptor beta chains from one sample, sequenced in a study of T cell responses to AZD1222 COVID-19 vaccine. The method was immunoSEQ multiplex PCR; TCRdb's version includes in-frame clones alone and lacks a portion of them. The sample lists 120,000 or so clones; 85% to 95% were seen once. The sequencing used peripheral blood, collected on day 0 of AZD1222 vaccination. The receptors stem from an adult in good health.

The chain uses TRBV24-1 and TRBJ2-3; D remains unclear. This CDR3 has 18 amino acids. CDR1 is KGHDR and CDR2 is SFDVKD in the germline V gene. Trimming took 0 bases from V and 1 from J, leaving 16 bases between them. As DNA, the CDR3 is TGTGCCACCAGTGATTTGGTGTGGTGGGTGGCGGGCACAGATACGCAGTATTTT. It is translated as CATSDLVWWVAGTDTQYF.

As DNA, the CDR3 is TGTGCCAGTAGCCAAGGACCCGGGGCCAACGTCCTGACTTTC. Amino acids: CASSQGPGANVLTF. V and J are TRBV19 and TRBJ2-6, with D uncertain. The germline V and J ends were trimmed by 6 bases and 4 bases, with 10 bases remaining between them. The CDR3 length is 14 residues. CDR1 and CDR2 from the germline V gene are LNHDA and SQIVND (reference sequence).

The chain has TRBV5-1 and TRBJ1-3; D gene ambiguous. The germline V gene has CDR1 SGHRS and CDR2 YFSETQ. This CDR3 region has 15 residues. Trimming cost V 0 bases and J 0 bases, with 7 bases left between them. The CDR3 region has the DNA TGCGCCAGCAGCTTGGGGGTCGGCTCTGGAAACACCATATATTTT. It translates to CASSLGVGSGNTIYF.

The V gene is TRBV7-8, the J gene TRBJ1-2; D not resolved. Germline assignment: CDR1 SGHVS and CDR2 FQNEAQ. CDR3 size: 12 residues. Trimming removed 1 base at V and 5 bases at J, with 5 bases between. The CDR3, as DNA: TGTGCCAGCAGCTTAGACCGATATGGCTACACCTTC. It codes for CASSLDRYGYTF.

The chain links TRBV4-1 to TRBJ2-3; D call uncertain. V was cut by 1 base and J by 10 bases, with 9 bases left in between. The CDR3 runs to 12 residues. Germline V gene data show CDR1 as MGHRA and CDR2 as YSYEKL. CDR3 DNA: TGCGCCAGCAGCCAAGGAGGAAGTCCGCAGTATTTT. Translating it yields CASSQGGSPQYF.

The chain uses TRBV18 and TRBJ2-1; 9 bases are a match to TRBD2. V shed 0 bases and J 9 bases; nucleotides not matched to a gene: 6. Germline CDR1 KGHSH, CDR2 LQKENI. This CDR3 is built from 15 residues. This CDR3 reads CASSPPSGSRSEQFF. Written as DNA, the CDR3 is TGTGCCAGCTCACCACCTAGCGGGAGTAGAAGTGAGCAGTTCTTC.

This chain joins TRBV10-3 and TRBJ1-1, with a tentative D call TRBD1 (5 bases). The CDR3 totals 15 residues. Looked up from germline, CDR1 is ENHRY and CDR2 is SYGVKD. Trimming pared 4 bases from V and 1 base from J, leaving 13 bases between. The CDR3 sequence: CAISGLGGPNTEAFF. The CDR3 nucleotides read TGTGCCATCAGTGGCTTGGGGGGACCGAACACTGAAGCTTTCTTT.

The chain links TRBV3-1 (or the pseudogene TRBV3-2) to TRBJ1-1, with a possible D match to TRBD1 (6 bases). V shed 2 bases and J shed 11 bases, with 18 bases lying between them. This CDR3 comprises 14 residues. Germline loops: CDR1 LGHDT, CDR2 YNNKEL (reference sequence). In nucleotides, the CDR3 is TGTGCCAGCAGCCAATGGGGGGCGACCTTGGGGGCTTTCTTT. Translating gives CASSQWGATLGAFF.

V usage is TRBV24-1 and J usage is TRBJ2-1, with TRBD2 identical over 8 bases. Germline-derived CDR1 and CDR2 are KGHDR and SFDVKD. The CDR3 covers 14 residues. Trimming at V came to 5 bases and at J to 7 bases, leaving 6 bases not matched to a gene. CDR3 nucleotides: TGTGCCACCAGTGGCCCAGCGGGAGAGAATGAGCAGTTCTTC. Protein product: CATSGPAGENEQFF.

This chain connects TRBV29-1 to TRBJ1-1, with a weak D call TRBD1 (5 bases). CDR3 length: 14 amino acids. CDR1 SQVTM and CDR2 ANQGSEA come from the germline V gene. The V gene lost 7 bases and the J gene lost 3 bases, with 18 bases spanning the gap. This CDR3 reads CSAARREWDTEAFF. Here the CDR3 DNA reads TGCAGCGCCGCCCGCAGGGAATGGGACACTGAAGCTTTCTTT.

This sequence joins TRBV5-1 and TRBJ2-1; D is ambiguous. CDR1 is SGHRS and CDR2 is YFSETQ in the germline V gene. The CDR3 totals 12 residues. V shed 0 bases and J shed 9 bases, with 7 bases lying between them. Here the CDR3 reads CASSLEAIEQFF. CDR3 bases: TGCGCCAGCAGCTTGGAAGCGATTGAGCAGTTCTTC. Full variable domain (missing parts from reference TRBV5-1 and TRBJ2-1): KAGVTQTPRYLIKTRGQQVTLSCSPISGHRSVSWYQQTPGQGLQFLFEYFSETQRNKGNFPGRFSGRQFSNSRSEMNVSTLELGDSALYLCASSLEAIEQFFGPGTRLTVL.

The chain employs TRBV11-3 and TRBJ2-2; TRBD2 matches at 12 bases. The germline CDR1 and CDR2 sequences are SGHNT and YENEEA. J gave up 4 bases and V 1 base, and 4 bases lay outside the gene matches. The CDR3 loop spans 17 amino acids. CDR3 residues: CASSLGLAGASTGELFF. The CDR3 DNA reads TGTGCCAGCAGCTTAGGACTAGCGGGAGCAAGCACCGGGGAGCTGTTTTTT.

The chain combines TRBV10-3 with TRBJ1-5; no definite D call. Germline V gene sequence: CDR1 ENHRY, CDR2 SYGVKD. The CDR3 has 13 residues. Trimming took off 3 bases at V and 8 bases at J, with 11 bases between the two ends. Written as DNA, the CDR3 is TGTGCCATCAGTGAAATTAAGGAGGAGCCCCAGCATTTT. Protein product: CAISEIKEEPQHF.

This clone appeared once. The CDR3 spells CASSLVGGIKTQYF. The DNA of the CDR3 is TGTGCCAGCAGCTTAGTCGGCGGGATCAAGACCCAGTACTTC. This chain uses TRBV11-2 with TRBJ2-5, with TRBD2 as a possible D gene (6 bases). Germline V gene sequence: CDR1 SGHAT, CDR2 FQNNGV. This CDR3 is built from 14 residues. Trimming left V 1 base short and J 6 bases short, with 12 bases between.

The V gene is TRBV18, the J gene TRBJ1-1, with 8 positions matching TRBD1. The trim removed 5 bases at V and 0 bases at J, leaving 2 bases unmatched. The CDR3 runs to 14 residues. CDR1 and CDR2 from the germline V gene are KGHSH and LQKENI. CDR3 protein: CASSGQGMNTEAFF. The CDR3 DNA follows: TGTGCCAGCTCAGGACAGGGTATGAACACTGAAGCTTTCTTT.

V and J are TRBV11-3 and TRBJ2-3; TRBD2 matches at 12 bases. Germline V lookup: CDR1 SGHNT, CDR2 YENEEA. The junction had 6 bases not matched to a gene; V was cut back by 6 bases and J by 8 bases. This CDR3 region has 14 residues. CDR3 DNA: TGTGCCAGCAGGCTAGCGGGAGGGCCTGGTACGCAGTATTTT. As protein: CASRLAGGPGTQYF. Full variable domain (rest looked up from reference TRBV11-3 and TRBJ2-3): EAGVVQSPRYKIIEKKQPVAFWCNPISGHNTLYWYLQNLGQGPELLIRYENEEAVDDSQLPKDRFSAERLKGVDSTLKIQPAELGDSAVYLCASRLAGGPGTQYFGPGTRLTVL.

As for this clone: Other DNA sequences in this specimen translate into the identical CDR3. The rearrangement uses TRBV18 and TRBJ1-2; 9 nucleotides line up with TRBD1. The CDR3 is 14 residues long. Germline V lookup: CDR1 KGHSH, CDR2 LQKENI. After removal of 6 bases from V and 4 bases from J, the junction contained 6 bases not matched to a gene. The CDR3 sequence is CASSPDRGGYGYTF. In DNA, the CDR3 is TGTGCCAGCTCCCCGGACAGGGGAGGCTATGGCTACACCTTC.

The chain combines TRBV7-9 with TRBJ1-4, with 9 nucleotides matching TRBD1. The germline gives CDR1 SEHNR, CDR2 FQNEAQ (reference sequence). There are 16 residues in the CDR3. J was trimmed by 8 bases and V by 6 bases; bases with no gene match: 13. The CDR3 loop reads CASSIPLGTGSEKLFF. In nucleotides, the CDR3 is TGTGCCAGCAGTATACCTCTCGGGACAGGGTCCGAAAAACTGTTTTTT.

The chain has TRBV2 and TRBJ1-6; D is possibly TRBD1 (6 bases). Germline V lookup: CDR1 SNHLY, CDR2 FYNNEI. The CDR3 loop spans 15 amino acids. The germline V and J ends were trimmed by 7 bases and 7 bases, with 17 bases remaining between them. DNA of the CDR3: TGTGCCAGCAACCTCAGGGGCCTCTTGAATTCACCCCTCCACTTT. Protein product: CASNLRGLLNSPLHF.

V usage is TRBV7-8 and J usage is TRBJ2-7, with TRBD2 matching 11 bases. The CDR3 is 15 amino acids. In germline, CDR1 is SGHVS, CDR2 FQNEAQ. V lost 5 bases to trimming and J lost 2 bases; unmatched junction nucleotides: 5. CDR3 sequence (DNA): TGTGCCAGCAGCCGTAGCGGGGGGGCCGCCTACGAGCAGTACTTC. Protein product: CASSRSGGAAYEQYF.

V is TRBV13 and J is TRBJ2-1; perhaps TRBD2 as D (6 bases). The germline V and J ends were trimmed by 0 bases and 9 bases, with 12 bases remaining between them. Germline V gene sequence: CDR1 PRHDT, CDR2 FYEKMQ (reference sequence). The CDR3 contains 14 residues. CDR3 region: CASSLGRRVAEQFF. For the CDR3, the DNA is TGTGCCAGCAGCTTAGGCCGGAGGGTGGCTGAGCAGTTCTTC.

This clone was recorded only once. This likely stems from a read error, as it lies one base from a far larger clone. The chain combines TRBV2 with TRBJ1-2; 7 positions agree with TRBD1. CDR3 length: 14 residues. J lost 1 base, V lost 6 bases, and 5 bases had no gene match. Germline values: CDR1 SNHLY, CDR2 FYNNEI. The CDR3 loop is CASSAGTVNYGYTF. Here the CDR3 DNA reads TGTGCCAGCAGCGCAGGGACAGTTAACTATGGCTACACCTTC.